The rows below give T cell receptor beta chains drawn from one sample of a study of cytomegalovirus exposure and HLA in healthy donors. The protocol was immunoSEQ multiplex PCR, while the TCRdb copy is restricted to in-frame clones and leaves out a portion. The data contain more than 140,000 clones, 77% of them seen just once; the ten biggest clones take up about 1.7%. The sequenced material came from PBMCs. The source is a female donor in good health and CMV-seronegative. The conserved cysteine and the conserved F or W are not part of the CDR3 here. Where a row states a size, it is once, few, many or the class of an expanded clone; other rows omit it.

j_call: TRBJ2-7
clone_size: .
v_call: TRBV10-3
cdr3_aa: AISESPRQGSGYEQY

j_call: TRBJ2-7
clone_size: .
v_call: TRBV29-1
cdr3_aa: SVESGQGARQY

j_call: .
clone_size: .
v_call: TRBV25-1
cdr3_aa: ASSAQGSGELF

j_call: TRBJ2-7
clone_size: .
v_call: TRBV2
cdr3_aa: ASSEPWPSGAPQQY

j_call: TRBJ2-7
clone_size: once
v_call: TRBV29-1
cdr3_aa: SAGQGRYEQY

j_call: TRBJ2-7
clone_size: .
v_call: TRBV18
cdr3_aa: ASSPPGQHQSSYEQY

j_call: TRBJ2-7
clone_size: .
v_call: TRBV7-9
cdr3_aa: ASSLDPGREQY

j_call: TRBJ2-4
clone_size: .
v_call: TRBV6-6
cdr3_aa: ASSYPGQGAFNIQY

j_call: .
clone_size: .
v_call: TRBV6-5
cdr3_aa: ASSPDTSYEQY

j_call: TRBJ2-2
clone_size: .
v_call: TRBV19
cdr3_aa: ASSWDSGTGELF

j_call: TRBJ1-2
clone_size: .
v_call: TRBV27
cdr3_aa: ASRKRGQGANYGYT

j_call: TRBJ2-2
clone_size: few
v_call: TRBV10-3
cdr3_aa: AISERGPDTGELF

j_call: TRBJ1-2
clone_size: .
v_call: TRBV5-1
cdr3_aa: ASTLTTTSNYGYT

j_call: TRBJ2-1
clone_size: few
v_call: TRBV20-1
cdr3_aa: SASGLREQF

j_call: TRBJ1-4
clone_size: few
v_call: TRBV11-2
cdr3_aa: ASSLERGDEKLF

j_call: TRBJ2-5
clone_size: .
v_call: TRBV7-9
cdr3_aa: ASSSGLPGLDPQY